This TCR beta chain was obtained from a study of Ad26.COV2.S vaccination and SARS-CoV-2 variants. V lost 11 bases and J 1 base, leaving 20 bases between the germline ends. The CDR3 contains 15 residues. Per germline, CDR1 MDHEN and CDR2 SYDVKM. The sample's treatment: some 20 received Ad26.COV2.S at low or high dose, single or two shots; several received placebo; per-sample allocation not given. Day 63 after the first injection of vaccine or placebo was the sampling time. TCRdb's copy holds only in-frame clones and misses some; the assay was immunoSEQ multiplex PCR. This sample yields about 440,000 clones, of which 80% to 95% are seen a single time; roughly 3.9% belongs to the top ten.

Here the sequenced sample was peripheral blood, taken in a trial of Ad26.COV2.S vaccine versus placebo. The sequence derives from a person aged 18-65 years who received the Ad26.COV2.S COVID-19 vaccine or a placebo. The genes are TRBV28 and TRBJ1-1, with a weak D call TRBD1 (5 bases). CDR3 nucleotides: TGTGCCCGAGGTGTGCCAGGGTCATCGAACACTGAAGCTTTCTTT. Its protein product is CARGVPGSSNTEAFF.